The 6 T cell receptor beta chains in this list originate from one sample, sequenced in a study of OX40 agonist ivuxolimab in advanced cancers. TCRdb's copy holds only in-frame clones and misses some; the assay was immunoSEQ multiplex PCR. The data hold roughly 79,000 clones, with about 89% observed a single time. This specimen was CD4+ or CD8+ T cells sorted from blood, taken in a trial of the OX40 agonist ivuxolimab. The origin of the receptors is an adult with an advanced solid tumor such as melanoma, head and neck, liver or kidney cancer.

The chain joins TRBV30 to TRBJ1-2, with 9 positions matching TRBD1. Germline-derived CDR1 and CDR2 are GTSNPN and SVGIG (reference sequence). This CDR3 has 12 residues. V shed 5 bases and J 2 bases; nucleotides not matched to a gene: 0. CDR3 sequence: CAWGTGNYGYTF. CDR3 DNA: TGTGCCTGGGGGACAGGGAACTATGGCTACACCTTC.

The CDR3 DNA sequence: TGTGCCAGCAGCCCCCCCCCGAACAGGTTAATCTCCTACGAGCAGTACTTC. As protein: CASSPPPNRLISYEQYF. This sequence joins TRBV28 and TRBJ2-5, with D maybe TRBD1 (5 bases). The J call is in doubt because the DNA end fits TRBJ2-7 better. Germline assignment: CDR1 MDHEN and CDR2 SYDVKM. The CDR3 runs to 17 residues.

This chain joins TRBV28 and TRBJ1-5; D not certain. CDR3 size: 14 residues. The germline V and J ends were trimmed by 10 bases and 0 bases, with 13 bases remaining between them. Germline CDR1 and CDR2: MDHEN and SYDVKM. CDR3: CAMSGRTSNQPQHF. In DNA, the CDR3 is TGTGCCATGAGCGGCAGGACTAGCAATCAGCCCCAGCATTTT. Full variable domain (outside the CDR3, taken from reference TRBV28 and TRBJ1-5): DVKVTQSSRYLVKRTGEKVFLECVQDMDHENMFWYRQDPGLGLRLIYFSYDVKMKEKGDIPEGYSVSREKKERFSLILESASTNQTSMYLCAMSGRTSNQPQHFGDGTRLSIL.

The chain joins TRBV7-9 to TRBJ2-1, with 11 bases lining up with TRBD1. Germline values: CDR1 SEHNR, CDR2 FQNEAQ (reference sequence). J lost 6 bases, V lost 4 bases, and 8 bases had no gene match. CDR3 length: 16 residues. The CDR3 bases are TGTGCCAGCAGCTGGGGGACAGGGGGTATGGGCAATGAGCAGTTCTTC. It translates to CASSWGTGGMGNEQFF.

The chain recombines TRBV30 with TRBJ2-2, with D perhaps matching TRBD1 (5 bases). Trimming pared 2 bases from V and 6 bases from J, leaving 10 bases between. This CDR3 has 13 amino acids. Germline V CDR1 and CDR2: GTSNPN, SVGIG (reference sequence). The CDR3 nucleotides are TGTGCCTGGAGTCGGTGGGGCGCCGGGGAGCTGTTTTTT. Protein sequence: CAWSRWGAGELFF.

The V call is TRBV10-3, the J call TRBJ1-1; D unresolved. The CDR3 spans 15 residues. The germline V gene encodes CDR1 ENHRY and CDR2 SYGVKD. V gave up 3 bases and J gave up 0 bases, with 11 bases separating them. CDR3 loop: CAISELDGMNTEAFF. CDR3 nucleotides: TGTGCCATCAGTGAACTAGACGGAATGAACACTGAAGCTTTCTTT.